This entry describes one TCR beta chain. The record originates from a study of Ad26.COV2.S vaccination and SARS-CoV-2 variants. Germline V CDR1 and CDR2: LGHDT, YNNKEL (reference sequence). The CDR3 consists of 14 residues. The V end lost 0 bases, the J end lost 4 bases, and 7 bases lay between the germline ends. Treatment indicated: 19 received Ad26.COV2.S at low or high dose, single or two shots; roughly five received placebo; per-sample allocation not given. Day 63 following the first vaccine or placebo injection was when the samples were taken. Data came from immunoSEQ multiplex PCR; TCRdb stores just in-frame clones and leaves some out. The sample contains 430,000 or so clones, about nine tenths of which appear only once.

This receptor was identified in a person aged 18-60 years who received the Ad26.COV2.S COVID-19 vaccine or a placebo. Specimen: peripheral blood, collected in a trial of Ad26.COV2.S vaccine versus placebo. The chain employs TRBV3-1 (or the pseudogene TRBV3-2) and TRBJ1-3; unclear D gene. In DNA, the CDR3 is TGTGCCAGCAGCCAAGATGAATTGGGAAACACCATATATTTT. It is translated as CASSQDELGNTIYF.